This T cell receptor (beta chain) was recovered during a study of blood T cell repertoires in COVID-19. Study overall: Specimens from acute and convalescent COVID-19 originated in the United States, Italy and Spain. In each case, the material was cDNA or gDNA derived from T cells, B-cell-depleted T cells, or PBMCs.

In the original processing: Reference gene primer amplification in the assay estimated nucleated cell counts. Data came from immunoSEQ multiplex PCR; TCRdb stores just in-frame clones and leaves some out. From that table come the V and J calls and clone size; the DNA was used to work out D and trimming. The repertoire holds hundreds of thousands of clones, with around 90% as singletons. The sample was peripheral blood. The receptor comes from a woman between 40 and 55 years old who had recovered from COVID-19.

The CDR3 reads CASSPLAGGLTDTQYF. For the CDR3, the DNA is TGTGCCAGCAGCCCCCTAGCGGGAGGGCTGACAGATACGCAGTATTTT. This rearrangement joins TRBV7-9 to TRBJ2-3; 12 nucleotides agree with TRBD2. The CDR3 spans 16 residues. J gave up 3 bases and V 5 bases, and 6 bases lay outside the gene matches. CDR1 is SEHNR and CDR2 is FQNEAQ in the germline V gene (reference sequence).